This T cell receptor beta chain emerged from a study of cytomegalovirus exposure and HLA in healthy donors. Concerning this clone: Its antigen is currently unknown.

In the PCR, 60 Vbeta and 13 Jbeta primers were used. Data came from immunoSEQ multiplex PCR; TCRdb stores just in-frame clones and leaves some out. The table lists under 75,000 clones, about 74% of them singletons. Study-wide results and caveats: Reported results showed that the classifier diagnosed cytomegalovirus status with high specificity and sensitivity.

Looked up from germline, CDR1 is SGHRS and CDR2 is YFSETQ. This CDR3 region has 15 residues. V was clipped by 4 bases and J by 4 bases; unmatched bases: 9. The chain recombines TRBV5-1 with TRBJ1-2; 8 bases match TRBD1. What was sequenced was PBMCs. The receptor's source is a human donor in good health. The CDR3: CASSGGQGVTYGYTF. The CDR3 DNA reads TGCGCCAGCAGCGGAGGACAGGGAGTGACCTATGGCTACACCTTC.